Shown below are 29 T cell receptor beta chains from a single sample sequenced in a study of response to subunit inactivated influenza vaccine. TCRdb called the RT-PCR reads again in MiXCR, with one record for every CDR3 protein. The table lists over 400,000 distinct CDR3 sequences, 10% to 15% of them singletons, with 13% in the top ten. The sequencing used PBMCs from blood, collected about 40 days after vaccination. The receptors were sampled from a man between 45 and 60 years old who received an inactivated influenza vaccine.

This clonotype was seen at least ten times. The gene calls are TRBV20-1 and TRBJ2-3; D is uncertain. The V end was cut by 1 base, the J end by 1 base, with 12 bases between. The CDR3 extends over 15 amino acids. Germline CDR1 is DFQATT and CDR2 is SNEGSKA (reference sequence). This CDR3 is CSARVRAPRTDTQYF. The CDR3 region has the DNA TGCAGTGCTAGAGTACGGGCCCCCCGCACAGATACGCAGTATTTT.

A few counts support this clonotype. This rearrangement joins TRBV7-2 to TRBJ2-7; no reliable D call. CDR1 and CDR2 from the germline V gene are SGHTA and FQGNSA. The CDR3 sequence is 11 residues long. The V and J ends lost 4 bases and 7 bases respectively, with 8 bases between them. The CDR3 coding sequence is TGTGCCAGCAGCTACGAATTAGAGCAGTACTTC. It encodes CASSYELEQYF. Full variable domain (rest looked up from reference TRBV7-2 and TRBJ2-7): GAGVSQSPSNKVTEKGKDVELRCDPISGHTALYWYRQSLGQGLEFLIYFQGNSAPDKSGLPSDRFSAERTGGSVSTLTIQRTQQEDSAVYLCASSYELEQYFGPGTRLTVT.

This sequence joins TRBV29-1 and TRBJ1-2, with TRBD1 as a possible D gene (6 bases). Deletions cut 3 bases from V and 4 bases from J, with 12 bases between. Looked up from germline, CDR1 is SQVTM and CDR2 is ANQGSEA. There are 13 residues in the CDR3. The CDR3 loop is CSVDQGTPYGYTF. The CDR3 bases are TGCAGCGTTGACCAGGGGACCCCCTATGGCTACACCTTC.

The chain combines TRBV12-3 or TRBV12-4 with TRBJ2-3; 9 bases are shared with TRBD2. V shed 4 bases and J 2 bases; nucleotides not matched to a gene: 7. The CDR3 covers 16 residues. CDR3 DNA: TGTGCCAGCAGTTCTCGACTAGCGGATAACACAGATACGCAGTATTTT. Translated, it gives CASSSRLADNTDTQYF.

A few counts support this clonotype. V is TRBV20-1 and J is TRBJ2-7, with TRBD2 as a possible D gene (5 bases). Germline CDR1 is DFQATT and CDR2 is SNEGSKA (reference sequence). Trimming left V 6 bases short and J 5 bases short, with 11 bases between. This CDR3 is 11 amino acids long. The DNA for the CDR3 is TGCAGTGCAGAGCGGTACCACGAGCAGTACTTC. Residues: CSAERYHEQYF.

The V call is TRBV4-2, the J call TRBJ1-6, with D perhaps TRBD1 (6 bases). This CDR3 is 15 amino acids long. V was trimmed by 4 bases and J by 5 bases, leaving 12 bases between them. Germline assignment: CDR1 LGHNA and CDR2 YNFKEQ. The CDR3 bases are TGTGCCAGCAGCCGAATAAGGGGGAATAATTCACCCCTCCACTTT. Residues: CASSRIRGNNSPLHF.

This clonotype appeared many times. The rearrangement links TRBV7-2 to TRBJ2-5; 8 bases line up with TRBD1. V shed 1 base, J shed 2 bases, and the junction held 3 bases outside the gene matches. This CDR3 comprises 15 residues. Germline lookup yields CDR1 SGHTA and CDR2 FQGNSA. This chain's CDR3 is CASSLVGDRQETQYF. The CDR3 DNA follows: TGTGCCAGCAGCTTAGTCGGGGACAGGCAAGAGACCCAGTACTTC. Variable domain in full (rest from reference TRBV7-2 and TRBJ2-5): GAGVSQSPSNKVTEKGKDVELRCDPISGHTALYWYRQSLGQGLEFLIYFQGNSAPDKSGLPSDRFSAERTGGSVSTLTIQRTQQEDSAVYLCASSLVGDRQETQYFGPGTRLLVL.

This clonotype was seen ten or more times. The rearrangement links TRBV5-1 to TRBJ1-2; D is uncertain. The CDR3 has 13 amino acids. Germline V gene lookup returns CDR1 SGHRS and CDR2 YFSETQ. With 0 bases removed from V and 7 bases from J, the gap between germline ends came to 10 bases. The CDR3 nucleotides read TGCGCCAGCAGCTTGGTAGGTGTATCTGGCTACACCTTC. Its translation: CASSLVGVSGYTF.

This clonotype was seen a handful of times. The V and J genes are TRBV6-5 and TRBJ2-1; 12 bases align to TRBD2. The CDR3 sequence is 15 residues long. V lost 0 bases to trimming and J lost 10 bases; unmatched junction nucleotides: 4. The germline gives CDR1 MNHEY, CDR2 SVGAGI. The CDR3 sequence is CASSYSTSGGLEQFF. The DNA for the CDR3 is TGTGCCAGCAGTTACTCGACTAGCGGGGGCCTGGAGCAGTTCTTC.

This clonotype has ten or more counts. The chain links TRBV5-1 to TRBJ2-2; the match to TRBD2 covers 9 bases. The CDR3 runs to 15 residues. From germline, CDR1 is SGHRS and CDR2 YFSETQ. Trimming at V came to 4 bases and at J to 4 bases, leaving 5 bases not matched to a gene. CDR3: CASSAGTSSTGELFF. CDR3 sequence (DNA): TGCGCCAGCAGCGCTGGGACTAGCAGCACCGGGGAGCTGTTTTTT.

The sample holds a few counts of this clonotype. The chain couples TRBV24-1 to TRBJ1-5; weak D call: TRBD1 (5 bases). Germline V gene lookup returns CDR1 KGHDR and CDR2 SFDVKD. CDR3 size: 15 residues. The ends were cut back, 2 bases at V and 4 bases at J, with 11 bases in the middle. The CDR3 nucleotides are TGTGCCACCAGTGATTCCAGGGACCCTAATCAGCCCCAGCATTTT. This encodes CATSDSRDPNQPQHF.

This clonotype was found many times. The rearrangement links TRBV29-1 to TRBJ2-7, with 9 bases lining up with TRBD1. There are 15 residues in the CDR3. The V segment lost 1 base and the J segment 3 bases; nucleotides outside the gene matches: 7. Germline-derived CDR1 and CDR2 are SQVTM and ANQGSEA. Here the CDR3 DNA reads TGCAGCGTTGAAGGTTGGACAGGGGCGATCTACGAGCAGTACTTC. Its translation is CSVEGWTGAIYEQYF.

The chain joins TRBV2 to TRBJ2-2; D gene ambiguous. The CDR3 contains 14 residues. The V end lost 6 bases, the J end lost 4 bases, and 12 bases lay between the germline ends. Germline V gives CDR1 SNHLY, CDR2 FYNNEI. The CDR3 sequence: CASRTLVLTGELFF. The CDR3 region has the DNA TGTGCCAGCAGGACCTTGGTTCTCACCGGGGAGCTGTTTTTT.

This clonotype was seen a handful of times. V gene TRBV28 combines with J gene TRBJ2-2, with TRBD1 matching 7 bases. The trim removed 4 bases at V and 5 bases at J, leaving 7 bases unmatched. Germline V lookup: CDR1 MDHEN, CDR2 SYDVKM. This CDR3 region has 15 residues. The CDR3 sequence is CASSSTGIGTGELFF. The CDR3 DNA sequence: TGTGCCAGCAGTTCGACAGGGATTGGGACCGGGGAGCTGTTTTTT.

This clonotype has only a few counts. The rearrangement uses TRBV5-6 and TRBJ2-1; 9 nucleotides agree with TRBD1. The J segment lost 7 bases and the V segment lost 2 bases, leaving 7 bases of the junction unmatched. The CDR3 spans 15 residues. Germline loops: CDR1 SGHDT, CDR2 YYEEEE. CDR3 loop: CASSLPGQGLNEQFF. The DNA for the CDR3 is TGTGCCAGCAGCTTACCGGGACAGGGCCTGAATGAGCAGTTCTTC.

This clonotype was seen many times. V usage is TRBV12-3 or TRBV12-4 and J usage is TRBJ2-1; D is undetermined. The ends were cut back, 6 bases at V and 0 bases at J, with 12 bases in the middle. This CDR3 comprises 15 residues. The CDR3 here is CASRPYRYSYNEQFF. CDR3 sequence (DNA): TGTGCCAGCAGACCCTACAGATACTCCTACAATGAGCAGTTCTTC.

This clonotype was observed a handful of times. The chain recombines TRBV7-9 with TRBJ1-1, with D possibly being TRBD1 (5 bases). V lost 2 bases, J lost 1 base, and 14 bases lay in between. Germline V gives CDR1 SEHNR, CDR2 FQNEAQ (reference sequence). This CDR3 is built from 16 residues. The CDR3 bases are TGTGCCAGCAGCTTAACGGGAGGGGCCGCGAACACTGAAGCTTTCTTT. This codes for CASSLTGGAANTEAFF. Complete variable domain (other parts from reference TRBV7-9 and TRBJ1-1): DTGVSQNPRHKITKRGQNVTFRCDPISEHNRLYWYRQTLGQGPEFLTYFQNEAQLEKSRLLSDRFSAERPKGSFSTLEIQRTEQGDSAMYLCASSLTGGAANTEAFFGQGTRLTVV.

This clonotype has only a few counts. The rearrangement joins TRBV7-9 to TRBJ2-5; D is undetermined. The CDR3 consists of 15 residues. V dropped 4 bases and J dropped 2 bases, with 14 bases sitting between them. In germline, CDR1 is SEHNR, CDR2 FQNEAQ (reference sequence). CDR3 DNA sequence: TGTGCCAGCAGCTGGGCCCTAGGTTCTCAAGAGACCCAGTACTTC. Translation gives CASSWALGSQETQYF.

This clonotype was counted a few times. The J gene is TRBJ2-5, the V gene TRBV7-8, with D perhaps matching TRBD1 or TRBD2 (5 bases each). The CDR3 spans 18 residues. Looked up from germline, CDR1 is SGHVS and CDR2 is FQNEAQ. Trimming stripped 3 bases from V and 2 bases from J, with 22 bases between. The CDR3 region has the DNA TGTGCCAGCAGCTTTAGCATGATTTCGAGGGGTCAACAAGAGACCCAGTACTTC. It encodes CASSFSMISRGQQETQYF.

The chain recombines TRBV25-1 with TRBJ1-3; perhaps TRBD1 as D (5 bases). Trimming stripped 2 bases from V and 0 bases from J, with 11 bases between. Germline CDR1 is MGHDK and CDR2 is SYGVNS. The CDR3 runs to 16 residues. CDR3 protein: CASSEPLGLSGNTIYF. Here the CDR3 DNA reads TGTGCCAGCAGTGAACCCCTGGGGCTCTCTGGAAACACCATATATTTT.

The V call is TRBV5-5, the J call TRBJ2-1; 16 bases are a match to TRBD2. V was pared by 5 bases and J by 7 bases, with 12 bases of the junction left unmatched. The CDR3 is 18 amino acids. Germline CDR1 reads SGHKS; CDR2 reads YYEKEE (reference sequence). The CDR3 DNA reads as TGTGCCAGCAGGACGGGACTAGCGGGAGGGCCTCGAACGAATGAGCAGTTCTTC. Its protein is CASRTGLAGGPRTNEQFF.

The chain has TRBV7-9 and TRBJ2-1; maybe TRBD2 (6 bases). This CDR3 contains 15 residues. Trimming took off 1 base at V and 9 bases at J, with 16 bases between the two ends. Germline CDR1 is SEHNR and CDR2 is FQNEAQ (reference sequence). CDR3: CASSLELAGAGEQFF. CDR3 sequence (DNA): TGTGCCAGCAGCTTAGAACTAGCCGGAGCGGGTGAGCAGTTCTTC.

CDR3 amino acids: CAISDLAGGTGEQFF. The DNA of the CDR3 is TGTGCCATCAGTGACCTAGCGGGAGGGACGGGTGAGCAGTTCTTC. This rearrangement joins TRBV10-3 to TRBJ2-1, with TRBD2 matching 12 bases. Germline assignment: CDR1 ENHRY and CDR2 SYGVKD. The CDR3 is 15 amino acids. The V segment lost 3 bases and the J segment 9 bases; nucleotides outside the gene matches: 6.

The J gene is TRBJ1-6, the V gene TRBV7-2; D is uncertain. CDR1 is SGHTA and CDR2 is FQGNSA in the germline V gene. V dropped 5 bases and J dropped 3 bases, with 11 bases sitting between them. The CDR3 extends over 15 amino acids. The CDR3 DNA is TGTGCCAGCAGCCCCAGAGACGGCTATAATTCACCCCTCCACTTT. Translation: CASSPRDGYNSPLHF. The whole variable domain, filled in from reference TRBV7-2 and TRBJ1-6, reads GAGVSQSPSNKVTEKGKDVELRCDPISGHTALYWYRQSLGQGLEFLIYFQGNSAPDKSGLPSDRFSAERTGGSVSTLTIQRTQQEDSAVYLCASSPRDGYNSPLHFGNGTRLTVT.

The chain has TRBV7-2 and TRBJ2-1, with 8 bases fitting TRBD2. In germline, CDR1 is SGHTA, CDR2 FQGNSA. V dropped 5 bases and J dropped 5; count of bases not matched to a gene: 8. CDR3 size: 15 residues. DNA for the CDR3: TGTGCCAGCAGCCAACTAGCGGCAAAACACAATGAGCAGTTCTTC. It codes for CASSQLAAKHNEQFF. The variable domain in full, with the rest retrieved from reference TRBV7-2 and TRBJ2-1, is GAGVSQSPSNKVTEKGKDVELRCDPISGHTALYWYRQSLGQGLEFLIYFQGNSAPDKSGLPSDRFSAERTGGSVSTLTIQRTQQEDSAVYLCASSQLAAKHNEQFFGPGTRLTVL.

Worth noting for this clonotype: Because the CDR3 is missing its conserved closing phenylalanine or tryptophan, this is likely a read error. DNA of the CDR3: TGTGCCAGCAGCAGCGCCCCTAGCTCCTACAATGAGCAGTTCTTG. Translated, it gives CASSSAPSSYNEQFL. This chain links TRBV5-6 with TRBJ2-1; no reliable D call. Trimming removed 4 bases from V and 0 bases from J, with 11 bases in between. The CDR3 sequence is 15 residues long. Germline V lookup: CDR1 SGHDT, CDR2 YYEEEE.

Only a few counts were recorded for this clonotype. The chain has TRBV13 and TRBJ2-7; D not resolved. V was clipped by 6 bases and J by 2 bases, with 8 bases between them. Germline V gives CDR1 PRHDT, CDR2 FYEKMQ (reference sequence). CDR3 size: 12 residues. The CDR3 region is CASSPRTYEQYF. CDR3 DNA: TGTGCCAGCAGTCCTCGGACCTACGAGCAGTACTTC.

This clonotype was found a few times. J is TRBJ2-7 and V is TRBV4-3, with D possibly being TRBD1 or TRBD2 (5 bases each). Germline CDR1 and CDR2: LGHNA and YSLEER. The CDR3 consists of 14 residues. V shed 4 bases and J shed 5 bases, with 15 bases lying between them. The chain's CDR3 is CASSPGTLRNEQYF. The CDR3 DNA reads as TGCGCCAGCAGCCCGGGGACCCTAAGGAACGAGCAGTACTTC.

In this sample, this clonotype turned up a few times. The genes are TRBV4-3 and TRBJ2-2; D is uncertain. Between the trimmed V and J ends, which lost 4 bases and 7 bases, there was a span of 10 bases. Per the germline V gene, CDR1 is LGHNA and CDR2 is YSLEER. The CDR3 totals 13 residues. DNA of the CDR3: TGCGCCAGCAGCCCTCTTCCGAACGGGGAGCTGTTTTTT. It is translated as CASSPLPNGELFF.